This T cell receptor beta chain came from a study of T cells in Graves' hyperthyroidism and ophthalmopathy. Template material for amplifying TCR beta CDR3 regions consisted of RNA transcripts. HTBI primers were used for first-round RT-PCR of the TCR CDR3. TCRdb re-called the multiplex PCR reads through MiXCR, storing one row per CDR3 protein. The top ten clones hold roughly 18% of a sample with about 530,000 distinct CDR3 sequences, approximately 17% of them seen once. This clonotype was picked up many times. Antigen: not known. Diagnoses used clinical symptoms, serum thyroxine and TRAb, thyroid ultrasound and orbital computed tomography. V was pared by 2 bases and J by 0 bases, with 11 bases of the junction left unmatched. The CDR3 consists of 17 residues. Per the germline V gene, CDR1 is DFQATT and CDR2 is SNEGSKA (reference sequence). General observations from the study: The model's output predicted ophthalmopathy at a median of roughly seven months prior to onset.

This clonotype was sampled from a woman aged 18-29 years with Graves' ophthalmopathy. The specimen was blood. The chain links TRBV20-1 to TRBJ2-3, with 7 bases lining up with TRBD1. CDR3 amino acids: CSARPYRTGTSTDTQYF. The CDR3 DNA sequence: TGCAGTGCTAGACCCTACAGGACAGGTACTAGCACAGATACGCAGTATTTT.